The T cell receptor beta chain described here comes from a study of blood T cell repertoires in COVID-19. Turning to the study itself: The study drew acute and convalescent COVID-19 samples from the United States, Italy and Spain. T cells, B-cell-depleted T cells, or PBMCs supplied cDNA or gDNA.

This CDR3 has 14 amino acids. Germline CDR1 and CDR2: SNHLY and FYNNEI. Deletions cut 4 bases from V and 6 bases from J, with 12 bases between. Clones were sequenced by immunoSEQ multiplex PCR, and TCRdb holds only the in-frame ones, with some missing. Altogether some 73,000 clones are present, 80% to 85% being singletons, with the ten largest covering around 28%. The sample was peripheral blood. This chain links TRBV2 with TRBJ2-2, with a weak D call TRBD1 (5 bases). The clonotype comes from a human donor in a cohort sampled during active COVID-19. This CDR3 reads CASSGQGPPGELFF. DNA for the CDR3: TGTGCCAGCAGTGGGCAGGGCCCCCCCGGGGAGCTGTTTTTT.